This paragraph covers one T cell receptor beta chain sequence. This sample was taken from a study of shared T cell receptors in the human thymus. Some clones are missing from TCRdb's copy, which holds only in-frame ones; the method was immunoSEQ multiplex PCR. The sample records 630,000 or so clones, around 87% being singletons. This same sample was also part of a study on human thymus T cells. This second study says: Infants, healthy and Finnish, who were having corrective surgery for congenital heart defects served as donors. It was from resections taken during corrective heart surgery that the thymus tissue came. In thymic and blood repertoires alike, V and J usage looked biased. Unrelated people showed highly overlapping thymic repertoires, related research reported.

The specimen sequenced was thymocytes. The TCR was taken from a boy younger than two with a congenital heart defect.

The CDR3 here is CSVRSVSQGGYNEQFF. The CDR3 DNA is TGCAGCGTTCGAAGTGTCTCCCAGGGAGGCTACAATGAGCAGTTCTTC. The rearrangement uses TRBV29-1 and TRBJ2-1, with TRBD2 as a possible D gene (6 bases). CDR1 and CDR2 from the germline V gene are SQVTM and ANQGSEA. V was cut by 5 bases and J by 3 bases, with 20 bases left in between. The CDR3 totals 16 residues.